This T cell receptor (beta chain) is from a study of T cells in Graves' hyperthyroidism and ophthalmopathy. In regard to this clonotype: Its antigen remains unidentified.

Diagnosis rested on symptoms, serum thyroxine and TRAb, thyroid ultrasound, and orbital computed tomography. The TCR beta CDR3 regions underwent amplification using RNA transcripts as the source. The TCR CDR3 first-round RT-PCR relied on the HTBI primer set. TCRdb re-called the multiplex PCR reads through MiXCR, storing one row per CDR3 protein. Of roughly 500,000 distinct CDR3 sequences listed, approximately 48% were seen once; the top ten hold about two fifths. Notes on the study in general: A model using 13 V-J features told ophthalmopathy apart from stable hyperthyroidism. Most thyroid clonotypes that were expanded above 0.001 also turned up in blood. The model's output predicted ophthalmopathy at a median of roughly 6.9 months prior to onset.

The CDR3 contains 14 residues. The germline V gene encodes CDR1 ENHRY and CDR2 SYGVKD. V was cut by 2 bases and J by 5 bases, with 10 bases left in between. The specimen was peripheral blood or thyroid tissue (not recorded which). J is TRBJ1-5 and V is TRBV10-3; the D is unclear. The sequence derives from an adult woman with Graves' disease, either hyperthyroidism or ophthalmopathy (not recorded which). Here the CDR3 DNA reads TGTGCCATCAGTGAGAACGGTGGCGATCAGCCCCAGCATTTT. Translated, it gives CAISENGGDQPQHF.